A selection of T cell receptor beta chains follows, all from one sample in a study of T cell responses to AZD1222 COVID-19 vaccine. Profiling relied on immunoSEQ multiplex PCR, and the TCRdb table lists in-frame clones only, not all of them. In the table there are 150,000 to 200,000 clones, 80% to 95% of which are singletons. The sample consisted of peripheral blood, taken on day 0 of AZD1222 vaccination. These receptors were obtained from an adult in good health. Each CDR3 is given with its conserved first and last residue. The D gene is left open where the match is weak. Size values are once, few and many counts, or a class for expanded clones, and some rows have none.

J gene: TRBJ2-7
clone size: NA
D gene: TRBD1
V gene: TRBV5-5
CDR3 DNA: TGTGCCAGCAGCGCACAGCGACGTTTAGGGACAGCTTCCTACGAGCAGTACTTC
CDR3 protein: CASSAQRRLGTASYEQYF

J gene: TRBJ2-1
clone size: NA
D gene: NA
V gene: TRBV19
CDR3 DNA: TGTGCCAGTACGCGAGGTGGGAGTGAGCAGTTCTTC
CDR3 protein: CASTRGGSEQFF

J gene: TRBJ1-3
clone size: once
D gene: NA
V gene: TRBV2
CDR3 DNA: TGTGCCAGCAGTGATCAGAGAAGCTCTGGAAACACCATATATTTT
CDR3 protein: CASSDQRSSGNTIYF

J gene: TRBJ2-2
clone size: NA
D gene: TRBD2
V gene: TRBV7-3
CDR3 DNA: TGTGCCAGCAGCCAAACTAGCGTCGCGAACACCGGGGAGCTGTTTTTT
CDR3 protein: CASSQTSVANTGELFF

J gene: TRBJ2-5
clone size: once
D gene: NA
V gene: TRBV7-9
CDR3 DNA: TGTGCCAGCAGCTTTTCCGGGACGCCCCAAGAGACCCAGTACTTC
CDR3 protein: CASSFSGTPQETQYF

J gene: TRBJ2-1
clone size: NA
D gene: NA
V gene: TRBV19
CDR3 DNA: TGTGCCAGTAGTATCGTCCCGACAGGTGAGCAGTTCTTC
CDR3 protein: CASSIVPTGEQFF

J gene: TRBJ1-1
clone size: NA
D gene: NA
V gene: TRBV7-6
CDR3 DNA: TGTGCCAGCAGCTTACGACAGGCCCCGGACACTGAAGCTTTCTTT
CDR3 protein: CASSLRQAPDTEAFF

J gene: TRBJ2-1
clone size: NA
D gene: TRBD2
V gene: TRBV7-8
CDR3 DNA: TGTGCCAGCAGCTTAGCGGGGGAGGCTAGCGGGAACAATGAGCAGTTCTTC
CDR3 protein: CASSLAGEASGNNEQFF

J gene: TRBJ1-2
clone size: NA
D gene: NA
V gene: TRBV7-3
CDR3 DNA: TGTGCCAGCAGCTTAAGTGGGGAATTAAACTATGGCTACACCTTC
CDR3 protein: CASSLSGELNYGYTF

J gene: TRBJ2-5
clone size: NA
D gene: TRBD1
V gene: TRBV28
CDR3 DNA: TGTGCCAGCAGTTCAAAAACCGGGACAGGGGGCAGGGAGACCCAGTACTTC
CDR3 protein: CASSSKTGTGGRETQYF

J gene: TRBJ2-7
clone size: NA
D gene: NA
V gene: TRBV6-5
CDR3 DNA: TGTGCCAGCAGTCCCCCAACGACCTACGAGCAGTACTTC
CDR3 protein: CASSPPTTYEQYF

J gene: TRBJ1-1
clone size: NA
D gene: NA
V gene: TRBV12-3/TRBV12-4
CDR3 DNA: TGTGCCAGCAGTTTAGGTGGCGGATTGCGAGCTTTCTTT
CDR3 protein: CASSLGGGLRAFF

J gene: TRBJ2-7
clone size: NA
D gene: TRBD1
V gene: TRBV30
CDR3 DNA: TGTGCCTGGGGAGGACAGGGGGGTTGGTACGAGCAGTACTTC
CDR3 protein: CAWGGQGGWYEQYF

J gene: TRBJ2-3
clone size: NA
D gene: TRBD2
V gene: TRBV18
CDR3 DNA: TGTGCCAGCTCACCGACTAGCGGGAACACAGATACGCAGTATTTT
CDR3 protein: CASSPTSGNTDTQYF

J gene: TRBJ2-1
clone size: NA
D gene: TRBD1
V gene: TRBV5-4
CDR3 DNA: TGTGCCAGCAGCTCCGGGACAGGCATTTACAATGAGCAGTTCTTC
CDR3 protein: CASSSGTGIYNEQFF

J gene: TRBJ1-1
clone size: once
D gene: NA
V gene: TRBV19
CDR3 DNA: TGTGCCAGTACCGCCTCGGAGGCGCTTGAAGCTTTCTTT
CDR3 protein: CASTASEALEAFF

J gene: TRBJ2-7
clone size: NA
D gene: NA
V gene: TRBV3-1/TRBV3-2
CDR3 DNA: TGTGCCAGCAGCCAAGTAACGCGCGGGACAGCCTACGAGCAGTACTTC
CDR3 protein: CASSQVTRGTAYEQYF

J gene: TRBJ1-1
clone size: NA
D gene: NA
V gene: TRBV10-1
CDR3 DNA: TGCGCCAGCAGCAGGACGGTGAACACTGAAGCTTTCTTT
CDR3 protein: CASSRTVNTEAFF